This T cell receptor (beta chain) appears in the sequencing data of a study of T-cell reconstitution after alpha-beta-depleted transplantation in children. The library targeted TCRbeta and was prepared with unique molecular identifiers. TCRdb ran MiXCR on the PCR reads and lists one entry per CDR3 protein. The sample yields 500,000 to 600,000 distinct CDR3 sequences, roughly 33% seen once. Germline V gene sequence: CDR1 ENHRY, CDR2 SYGVKD. The CDR3 sequence is 13 residues long. The ends were cut back, 8 bases at V and 0 bases at J, with 5 bases in the middle. The receptor was isolated from a human donor who donated a stem cell graft to a child with aplastic anemia. Here the sequenced sample was PBMCs from the stem cell graft donor, taken from the stem cell graft. V usage is TRBV10-3 and J usage is TRBJ2-6; D is undetermined. The CDR3, as DNA: TGTGCCATCCGAGACTCTGGGGCCAACGTCCTGACTTTC. Its protein product is CAIRDSGANVLTF.